This TCR beta chain appears in the sequencing data of a study of T cells in Graves' hyperthyroidism and ophthalmopathy. Study results and limitations: Blood also carried most thyroid clonotypes expanded above 0.001. The model forecast ophthalmopathy, anticipating it by a median around 6.5 months before onset.

This clonotype was counted at least ten times. Its antigen is undetermined. Trimming removed 6 bases at V and 3 bases at J, with 15 bases between. CDR1 and CDR2 from the germline V gene are LNHDA and SQIVND (reference sequence). The CDR3 has 14 amino acids. RNA transcripts yielded amplified TCR beta CDR3 regions. When the TCR CDR3 underwent first-round RT-PCR, the HTBI primer set was used. One entry per CDR3 protein, called by TCRdb with MiXCR from the multiplex PCR reads. The sample shows more than 300,000 distinct CDR3 sequences, approximately 14% of them seen only once. Orbital computed tomography and thyroid ultrasound, together with serum TRAb and thyroxine and clinical symptoms, were used for diagnoses.

This sequence joins TRBV19 and TRBJ2-7, with TRBD2 as a possible D gene (6 bases). This TCR came from a woman in her fifties or sixties with Graves' hyperthyroidism. Input material: blood. The chain's CDR3 is CASSRLALGYEQYF. The CDR3 DNA sequence: TGTGCCAGTAGCAGGCTAGCGCTTGGCTACGAGCAGTACTTC.